This entry features one T cell receptor beta chain sequence. Its target is unknown. These data are taken from a study of cytomegalovirus exposure and HLA in healthy donors. The V and J ends lost 4 bases and 6 bases, in that order; junction bases with no gene match: 8. The CDR3 has 15 residues. Germline loops: CDR1 SEHNR, CDR2 FQNEAQ (reference sequence). Overall study findings and caveats: Trimming of TCR beta V- and J-genes showed a link, identified in a later analysis, to a missense DCLRE1C variant. HLA restriction was apparent for most CMV-associated TCR beta chains in a later analysis. Being productive about 90% or about 30% of the time was typical of most TCR beta V segments in an earlier analysis. As a later analysis revealed, the rate of TCR association differed by HLA locus, with DRB1 most and HLA-C fewest.

Primers: 60 Vbeta forward and 13 Jbeta reverse. Assay: immunoSEQ multiplex PCR; the TCRdb copy retains only in-frame clones and omits some. The sample data list under 200,000 clones. The source material was PBMCs. This sequence originates from a young woman in good health and CMV-seropositive. The chain uses TRBV7-9 and TRBJ1-4; 7 positions agree with TRBD1. DNA for the CDR3: TGTGCCAGCAGCTCCCGAGGGGGCGCGGATGAAAAACTGTTTTTT. It codes for CASSSRGGADEKLFF. Drawing the rest from reference TRBV7-9 and TRBJ1-4, the complete variable domain is DTGVSQNPRHKITKRGQNVTFRCDPISEHNRLYWYRQTLGQGPEFLTYFQNEAQLEKSRLLSDRFSAERPKGSFSTLEIQRTEQGDSAMYLCASSSRGGADEKLFFGSGTQLSVL.